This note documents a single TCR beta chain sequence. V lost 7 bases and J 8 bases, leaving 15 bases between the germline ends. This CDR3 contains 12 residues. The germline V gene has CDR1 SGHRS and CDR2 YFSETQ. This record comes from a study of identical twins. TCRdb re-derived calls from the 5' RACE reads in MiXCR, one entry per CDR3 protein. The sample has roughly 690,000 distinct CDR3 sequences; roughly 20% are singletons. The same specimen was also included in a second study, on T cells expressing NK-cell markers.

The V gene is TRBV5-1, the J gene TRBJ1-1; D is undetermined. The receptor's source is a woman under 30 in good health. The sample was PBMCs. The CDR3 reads CASGSYSEEAFF. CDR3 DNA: TGCGCCAGCGGAAGTTACAGCGAAGAAGCTTTCTTT.